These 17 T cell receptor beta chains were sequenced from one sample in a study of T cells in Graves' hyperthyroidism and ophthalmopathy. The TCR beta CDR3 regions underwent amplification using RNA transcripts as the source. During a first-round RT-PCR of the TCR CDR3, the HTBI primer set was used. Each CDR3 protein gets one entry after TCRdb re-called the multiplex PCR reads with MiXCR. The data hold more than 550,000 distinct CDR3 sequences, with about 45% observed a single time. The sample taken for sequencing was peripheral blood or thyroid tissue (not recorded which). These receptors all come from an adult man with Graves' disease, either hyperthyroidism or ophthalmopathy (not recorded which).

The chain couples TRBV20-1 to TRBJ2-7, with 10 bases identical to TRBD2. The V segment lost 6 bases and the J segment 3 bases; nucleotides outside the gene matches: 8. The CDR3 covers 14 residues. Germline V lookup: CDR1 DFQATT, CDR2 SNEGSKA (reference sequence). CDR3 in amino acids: CSAYGLAENYEQYF. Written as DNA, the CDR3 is TGCAGTGCCTATGGACTAGCGGAGAACTACGAGCAGTACTTC.

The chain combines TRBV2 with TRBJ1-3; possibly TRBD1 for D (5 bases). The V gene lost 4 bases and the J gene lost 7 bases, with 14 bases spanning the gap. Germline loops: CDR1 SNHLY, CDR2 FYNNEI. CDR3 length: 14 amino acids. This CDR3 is CASSVLAGLNTIYF. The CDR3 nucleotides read TGTGCCAGCAGTGTGCTAGCGGGACTGAACACCATATATTTT.

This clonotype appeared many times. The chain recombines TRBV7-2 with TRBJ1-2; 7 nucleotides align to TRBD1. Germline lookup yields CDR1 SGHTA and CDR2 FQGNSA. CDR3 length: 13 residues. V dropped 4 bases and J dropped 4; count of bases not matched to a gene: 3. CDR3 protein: CASSSHRGYGYTF. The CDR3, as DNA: TGTGCCAGCAGCTCCCACAGGGGCTATGGCTACACCTTC.

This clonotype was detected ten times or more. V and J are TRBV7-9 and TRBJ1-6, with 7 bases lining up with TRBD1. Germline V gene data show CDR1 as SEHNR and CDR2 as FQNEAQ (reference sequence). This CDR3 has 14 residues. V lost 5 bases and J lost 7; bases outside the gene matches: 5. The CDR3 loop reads CASSLGQKNSPLHF. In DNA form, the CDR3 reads TGTGCCAGCAGCCTGGGACAGAAAAATTCACCCCTCCACTTT.

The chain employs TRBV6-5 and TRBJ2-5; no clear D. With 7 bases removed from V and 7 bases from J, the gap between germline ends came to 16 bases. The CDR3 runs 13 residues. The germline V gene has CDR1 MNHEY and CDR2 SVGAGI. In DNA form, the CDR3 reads TGTGCCAGCACCGCGGACCTCAGAGGGACCCAGTACTTC. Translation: CASTADLRGTQYF.

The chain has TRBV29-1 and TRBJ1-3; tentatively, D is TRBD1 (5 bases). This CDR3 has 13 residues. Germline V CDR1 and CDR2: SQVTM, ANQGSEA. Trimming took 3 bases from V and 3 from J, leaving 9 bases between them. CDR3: CSVDGGFGNTIYF. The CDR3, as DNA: TGCAGCGTTGATGGGGGGTTTGGAAACACCATATATTTT.

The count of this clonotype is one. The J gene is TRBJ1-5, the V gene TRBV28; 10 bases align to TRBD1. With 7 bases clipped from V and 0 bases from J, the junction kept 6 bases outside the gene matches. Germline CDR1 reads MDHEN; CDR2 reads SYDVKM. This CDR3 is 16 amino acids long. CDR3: CASTGTGAYSNQPQHF. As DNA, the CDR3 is TGTGCCAGCACCGGGACAGGGGCCTATAGCAATCAGCCCCAGCATTTT. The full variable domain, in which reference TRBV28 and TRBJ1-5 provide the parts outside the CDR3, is DVKVTQSSRYLVKRTGEKVFLECVQDMDHENMFWYRQDPGLGLRLIYFSYDVKMKEKGDIPEGYSVSREKKERFSLILESASTNQTSMYLCASTGTGAYSNQPQHFGDGTRLSIL.

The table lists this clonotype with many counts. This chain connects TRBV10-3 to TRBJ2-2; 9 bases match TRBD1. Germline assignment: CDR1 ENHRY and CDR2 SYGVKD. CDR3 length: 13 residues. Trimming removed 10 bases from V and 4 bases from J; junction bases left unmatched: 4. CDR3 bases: TGTGCCACCGAGGACAGGGGCACCGGGGAGCTGTTTTTT. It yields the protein CATEDRGTGELFF.

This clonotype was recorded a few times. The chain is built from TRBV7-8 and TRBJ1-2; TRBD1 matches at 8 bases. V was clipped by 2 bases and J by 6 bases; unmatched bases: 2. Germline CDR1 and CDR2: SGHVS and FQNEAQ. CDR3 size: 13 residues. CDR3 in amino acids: CASSLRQGNGYTF. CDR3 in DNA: TGTGCCAGCAGCTTACGACAGGGGAATGGCTACACCTTC.

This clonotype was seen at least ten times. CDR3 sequence: CSAMDQGRNSPLHF. CDR3 coding DNA: TGCAGTGCTATGGATCAGGGGCGCAATTCACCCCTCCACTTT. The J gene is TRBJ1-6, the V gene TRBV20-1; TRBD1 might be the D (6 bases). Trimming shortened V by 4 bases and J by 7 bases, and 14 bases separated the two germline ends. Germline V lookup: CDR1 DFQATT, CDR2 SNEGSKA (reference sequence). This CDR3 has 14 residues.

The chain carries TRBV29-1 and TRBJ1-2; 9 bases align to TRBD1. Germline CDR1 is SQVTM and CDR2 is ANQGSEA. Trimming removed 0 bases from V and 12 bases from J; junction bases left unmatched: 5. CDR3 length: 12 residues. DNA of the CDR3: TGCAGCGTTGAAGATCTGGACAGGGGAGACACCTTC. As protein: CSVEDLDRGDTF. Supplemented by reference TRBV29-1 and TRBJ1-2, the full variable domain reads SAVISQKPSRDICQRGTSLTIQCQVDSQVTMMFWYRQQPGQSLTLIATANQGSEATYESGFVIDKFPISRPNLTFSTLTVSNMSPEDSSIYLCSVEDLDRGDTFGSGTRLTVV.

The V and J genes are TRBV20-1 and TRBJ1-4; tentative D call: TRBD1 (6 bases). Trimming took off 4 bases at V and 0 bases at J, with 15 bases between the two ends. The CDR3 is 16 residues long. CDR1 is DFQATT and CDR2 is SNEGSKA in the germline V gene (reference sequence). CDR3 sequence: CSAIGLRGTTNEKLFF. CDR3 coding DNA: TGCAGTGCTATCGGACTTAGGGGGACAACTAATGAAAAACTGTTTTTT.

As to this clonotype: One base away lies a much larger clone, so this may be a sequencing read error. The CDR3 region is CASSIGPDQPQHF. CDR3 nucleotides: TGTGCCAGCAGCATAGGCCCTGATCAGCCCCAGCATTTT. J is TRBJ1-5 and V is TRBV2, with no clear D. Trimming took off 6 bases at V and 5 bases at J, with 11 bases between the two ends. Germline values: CDR1 SNHLY, CDR2 FYNNEI. This CDR3 has 13 residues.

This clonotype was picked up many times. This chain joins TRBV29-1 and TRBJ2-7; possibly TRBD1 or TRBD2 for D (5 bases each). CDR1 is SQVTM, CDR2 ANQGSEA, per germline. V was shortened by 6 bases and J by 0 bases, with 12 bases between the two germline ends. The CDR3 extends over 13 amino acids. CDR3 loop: CSVRDQSSYEQYF. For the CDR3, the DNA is TGCAGCGTCCGGGACCAGAGCTCCTACGAGCAGTACTTC.

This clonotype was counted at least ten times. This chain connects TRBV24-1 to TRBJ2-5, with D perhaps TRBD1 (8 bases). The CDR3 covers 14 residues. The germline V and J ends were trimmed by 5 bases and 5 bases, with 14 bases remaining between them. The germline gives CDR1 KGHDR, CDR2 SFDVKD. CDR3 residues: CATSGGQGGETQYF. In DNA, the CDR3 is TGTGCCACCAGTGGAGGACAGGGAGGGGAGACCCAGTACTTC.

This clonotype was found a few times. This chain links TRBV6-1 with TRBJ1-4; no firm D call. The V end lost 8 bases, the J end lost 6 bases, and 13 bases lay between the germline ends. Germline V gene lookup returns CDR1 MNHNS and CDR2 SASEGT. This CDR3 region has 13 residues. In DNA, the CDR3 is TGTGCCAGCTCGCCAAGGCAGGATGAAAAACTGTTTTTT. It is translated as CASSPRQDEKLFF.

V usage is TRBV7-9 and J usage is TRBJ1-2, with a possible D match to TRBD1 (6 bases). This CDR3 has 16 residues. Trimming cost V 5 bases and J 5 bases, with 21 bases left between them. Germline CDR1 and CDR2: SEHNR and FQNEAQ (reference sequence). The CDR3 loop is CASSVYSGGFDYGYTF. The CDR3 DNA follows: TGTGCCAGCAGCGTTTATTCGGGGGGCTTCGATTATGGCTACACCTTC.